This record covers a single T cell receptor beta chain. What it binds is unknown. This specimen comes from a study of shared clonotypes between healthy human individuals. CD45RO-negative CD8 cells positively selected for CCR7 made up the naive population, which excluded terminally differentiated effector memory CD45RA+ cells. V lost 4 bases to trimming and J lost 4 bases, with 11 bases between them. CDR1 and CDR2 from the germline V gene are MNHNS and SASEGT. This CDR3 region has 14 residues. For sorted subsets, about 0.2 ug DNA per replicate equaled 33,000 or so T cell genomes. Methods used by the authors: Owing to the provision of junction-only sequences devoid of quality scores by immunoSEQ, filtering differed. TCRdb's table, derived via immunoSEQ multiplex PCR, lists solely in-frame clones and lacks some. The V and J calls and clone size were taken over from that table, and D and trimming were inferred from the DNA. The sample lists 560,000 or so clones, about 96% occurring once.

Study findings and constraints: Sorted-subset samples were not fully sequenced, rarefaction indicated. The represented genetic and exposure-history diversity was limited by the small number of donors.

The specimen sequenced was naive CD8+ T cells sorted from blood. The chain recombines TRBV6-1 with TRBJ1-5; D is undetermined. This receptor was taken from a woman younger than 45 in good health. The CDR3 here is CASSVSRGNQPQHF. In nucleotides, the CDR3 is TGTGCCAGCAGTGTTTCCCGCGGAAATCAGCCCCAGCATTTT.